The present entry profiles one TCR beta chain with its context. The record originates from a study of identical twins. In TCRdb, the 5' RACE reads were re-called with MiXCR into one record per CDR3 protein. The sample consists of 400,000 to 550,000 distinct CDR3 sequences, around 20% of them appearing once. The CDR3 sequence is 14 residues long. Trimming removed 6 bases at V and 5 bases at J, with 16 bases between. Germline-derived CDR1 and CDR2 are KGHSH and LQKENI. The same sample was also used in a study of T cells expressing NK-cell markers. That source reports: From sorted CD3+CD56+NKG2C+, CD3+CD56+NKG2C- and CD3+CD56-NKG2C+ T cells came the TCR beta repertoires.

The chain employs TRBV18 and TRBJ1-1; D gene ambiguous. The sample taken for sequencing was CD4+ T cells sorted from blood. This TCR was recovered from a woman between 18 and 29 years old in good health. The CDR3 DNA sequence: TGTGCCAGCTCCTCACGGACCTTTCGGACTGAAGCTTTCTTT. This sequence encodes CASSSRTFRTEAFF.